This TCR beta chain was recorded in a study of blood T cell repertoires in COVID-19. The wider study: COVID-19 samples, acute and convalescent, were from the United States, Italy and Spain. In each case, the material was cDNA or gDNA derived from T cells, B-cell-depleted T cells, or PBMCs.

Germline V gives CDR1 MNHEY, CDR2 SVGAGI. The CDR3 consists of 14 residues. The V end was cut by 6 bases, the J end by 3 bases, with 15 bases between. Per the study methods: Counts of nucleated cells, estimated from reference gene primer amplification, were obtained. Libraries were prepared by immunoSEQ multiplex PCR; TCRdb keeps only in-frame clonotypes and omits some of them. For V, J and clone size, that table is used; D and trimming come from the DNA. This sample has around 130,000 clones, with 75% to 80% found just once. This chain connects TRBV6-5 to TRBJ2-7, with D possibly matching TRBD1 (5 bases). Specimen: peripheral blood. The sequence was collected from a human donor in a cohort sampled during active COVID-19. Here the CDR3 reads CASSRLREHYEQYF. The DNA for the CDR3 is TGTGCCAGCAGCCGTCTCAGGGAACACTACGAGCAGTACTTC.